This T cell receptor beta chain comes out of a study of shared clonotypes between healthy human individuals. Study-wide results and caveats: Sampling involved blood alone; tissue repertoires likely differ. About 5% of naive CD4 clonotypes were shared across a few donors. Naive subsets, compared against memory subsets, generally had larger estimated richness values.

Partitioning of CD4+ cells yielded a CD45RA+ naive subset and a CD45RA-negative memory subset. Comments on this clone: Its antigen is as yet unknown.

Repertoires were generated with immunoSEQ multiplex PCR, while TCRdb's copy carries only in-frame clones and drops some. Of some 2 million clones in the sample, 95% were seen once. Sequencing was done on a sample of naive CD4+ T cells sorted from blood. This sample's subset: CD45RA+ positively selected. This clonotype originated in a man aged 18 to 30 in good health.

This CDR3 is CASSSQKLGDNEQFF. CDR3 bases: TGTGCCAGCAGTAGCCAGAAGCTAGGGGACAATGAGCAGTTCTTC. V gene TRBV6-5 combines with J gene TRBJ2-1; D is perhaps TRBD1 (5 bases). The CDR3 has 15 amino acids. The germline CDR1 and CDR2 sequences are MNHEY and SVGAGI. With 5 bases removed from V and 5 bases from J, the gap between germline ends came to 16 bases.